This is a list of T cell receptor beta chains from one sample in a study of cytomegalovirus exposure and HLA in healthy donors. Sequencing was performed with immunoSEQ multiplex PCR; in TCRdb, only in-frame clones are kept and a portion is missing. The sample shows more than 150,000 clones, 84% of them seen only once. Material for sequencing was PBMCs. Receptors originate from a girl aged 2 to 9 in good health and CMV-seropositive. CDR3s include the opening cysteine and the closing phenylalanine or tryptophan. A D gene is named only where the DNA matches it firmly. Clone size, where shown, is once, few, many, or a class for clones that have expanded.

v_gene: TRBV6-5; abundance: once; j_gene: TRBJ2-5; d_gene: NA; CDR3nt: TGTGCCAGCAGTTATTTCGGACAGACCCAGGAGACCCAGTACTTC; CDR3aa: CASSYFGQTQETQYF
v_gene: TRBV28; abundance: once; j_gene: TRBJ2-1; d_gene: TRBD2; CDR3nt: TGTGCCATTGAGGGGACTAGCCCGAACAGGGGGCAGTTCTTC; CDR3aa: CAIEGTSPNRGQFF
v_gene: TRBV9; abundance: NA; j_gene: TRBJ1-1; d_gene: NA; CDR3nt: TGTGCCAGCAGCGGAAATCCGGGACAAGAGAACACTGAAGCTTTCTTT; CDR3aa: CASSGNPGQENTEAFF
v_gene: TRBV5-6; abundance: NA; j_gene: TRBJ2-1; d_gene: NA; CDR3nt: TGTGCCAGCAGCCCCTTAAATCCGCCAGGGCCAGGGTACAATGAGCAGTTCTTC; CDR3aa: CASSPLNPPGPGYNEQFF
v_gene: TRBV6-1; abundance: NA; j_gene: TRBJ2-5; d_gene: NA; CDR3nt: TGTGCCAGCAGTGAAAATTTTTACTTACAAGAGACCCAGTACTTC; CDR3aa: CASSENFYLQETQYF
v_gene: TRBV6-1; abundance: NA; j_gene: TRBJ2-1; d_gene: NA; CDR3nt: TGTGCCAGCAACCCGGACAGAAGCTCCTACAATGAGCAGTTCTTC; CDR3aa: CASNPDRSSYNEQFF
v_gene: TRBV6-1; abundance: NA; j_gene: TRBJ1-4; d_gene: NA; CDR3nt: TGTGCCAGCAGTGAAGCGCAACACGTAACTAATGAAAAACTGTTTTTT; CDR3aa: CASSEAQHVTNEKLFF
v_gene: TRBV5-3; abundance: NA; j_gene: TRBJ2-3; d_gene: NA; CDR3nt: TGTGCCAGAAGCTCTTGGGAGAGTCCTGCAGATACGCAGTATTTT; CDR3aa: CARSSWESPADTQYF
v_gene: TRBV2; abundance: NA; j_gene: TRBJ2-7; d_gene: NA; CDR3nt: TGTGCCAGCAGTGAAAGCCGGGCGGGATACGAGCAGTACTTC; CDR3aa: CASSESRAGYEQYF
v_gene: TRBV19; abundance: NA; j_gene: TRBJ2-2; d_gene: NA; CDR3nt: TGTGCCAGTAGTATCCAGACCGGGGAGCTGTTTTTT; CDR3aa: CASSIQTGELFF
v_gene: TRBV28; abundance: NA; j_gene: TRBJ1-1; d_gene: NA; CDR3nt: TGTGCCAGCAGTTTGGTCAGGAACACTGAAGCTTTCTTT; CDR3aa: CASSLVRNTEAFF
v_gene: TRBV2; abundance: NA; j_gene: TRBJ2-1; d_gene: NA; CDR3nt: TGTGCCAGCAGTGCCCTACTCACCCCCTCCTACAATGAGCAGTTCTTC; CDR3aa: CASSALLTPSYNEQFF
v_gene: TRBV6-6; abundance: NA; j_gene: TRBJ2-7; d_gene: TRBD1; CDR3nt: TGTGCCAGCAGTTACTCAGGGGGCGGAAACTACGAGCAGTACTTC; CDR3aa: CASSYSGGGNYEQYF
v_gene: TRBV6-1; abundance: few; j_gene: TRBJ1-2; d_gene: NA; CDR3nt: TGTGCCAGCAACCGCCCTCAGGGACACGGCTACACCTTC; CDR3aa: CASNRPQGHGYTF
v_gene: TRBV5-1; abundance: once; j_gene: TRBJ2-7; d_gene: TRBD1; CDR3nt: TGCGCCAGCAGCTTAGACAGGGACGCCTACGAGCAGTACTTC; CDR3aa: CASSLDRDAYEQYF
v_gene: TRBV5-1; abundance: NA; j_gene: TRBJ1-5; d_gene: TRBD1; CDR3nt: TGCGCCAGCAGCATCCGACCGGGACAGGGGTATCAGCCCCAGCATTTT; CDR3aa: CASSIRPGQGYQPQHF
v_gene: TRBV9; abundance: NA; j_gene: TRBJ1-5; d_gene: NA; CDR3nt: TGTGCCAGCAGCGTAGAAGGTAGCAACCAGCCCCAGCATTTT; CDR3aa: CASSVEGSNQPQHF
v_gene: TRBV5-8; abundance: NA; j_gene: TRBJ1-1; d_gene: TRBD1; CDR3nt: TGTGCCAGCAGCCCAAGGACAGGGGGTACCCCGGAAGCTTTCTTT; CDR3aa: CASSPRTGGTPEAFF
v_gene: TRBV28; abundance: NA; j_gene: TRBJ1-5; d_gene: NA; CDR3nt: TGTGCCAGCAGTCCCGACCAAGTAAAGCGGCCCCAGCATTTT; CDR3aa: CASSPDQVKRPQHF
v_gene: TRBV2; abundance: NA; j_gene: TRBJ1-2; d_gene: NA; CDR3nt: TGTGCCAGCAGACGAGGCCAGAAGGGGAATAACTGTGGCTACACCTTC; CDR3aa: CASRRGQKGNNCGYTF
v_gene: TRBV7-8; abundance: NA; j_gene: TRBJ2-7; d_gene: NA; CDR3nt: TGTGCCAGCAGCTTCCAAGGGGGATTCCTTGAGGTCCCGTACGAGCAGTACTTC; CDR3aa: CASSFQGGFLEVPYEQYF
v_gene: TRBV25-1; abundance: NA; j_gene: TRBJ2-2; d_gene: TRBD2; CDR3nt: TGTGCCAGCAGCGCAACTAGCGGGAAGCACGGGGAGCTGTTTTTT; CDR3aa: CASSATSGKHGELFF
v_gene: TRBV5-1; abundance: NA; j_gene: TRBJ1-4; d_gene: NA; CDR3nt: TGCGCCAGCAGCGAGGCCTCTTCTGCAACTAATGAAAAACTGTTTTTT; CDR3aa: CASSEASSATNEKLFF
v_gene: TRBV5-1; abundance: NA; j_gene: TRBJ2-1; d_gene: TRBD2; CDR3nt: TGCGCCAGCAGGGGAGGGTATGAGCAGTTCTTC; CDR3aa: CASRGGYEQFF
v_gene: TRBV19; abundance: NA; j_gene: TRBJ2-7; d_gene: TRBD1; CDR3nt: TGTGCCAGTAGCATCTCTTCCGGGACAGGGTTCGACGAGCAGTACTTC; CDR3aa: CASSISSGTGFDEQYF
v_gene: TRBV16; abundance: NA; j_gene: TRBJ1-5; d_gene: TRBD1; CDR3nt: TGTGCCAGCAGCCAATACGGGACAGGGCCAAATCAGCCCCAGCATTTT; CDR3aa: CASSQYGTGPNQPQHF
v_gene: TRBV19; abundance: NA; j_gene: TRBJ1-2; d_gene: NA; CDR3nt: TGTGCCAGTAGTAACGTCGCGCGTGGCTACACCTTC; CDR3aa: CASSNVARGYTF
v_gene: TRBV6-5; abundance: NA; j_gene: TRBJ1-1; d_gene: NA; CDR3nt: TGTGCCAGCAGTTACTCACAGGGAGGGGACACTGAAGCTTTCTTT; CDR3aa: CASSYSQGGDTEAFF
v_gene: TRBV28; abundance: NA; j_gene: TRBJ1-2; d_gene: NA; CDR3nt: TGTGCCAGCAGTCCGCAGGCGGGCTATGGCTACACCTTC; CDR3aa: CASSPQAGYGYTF